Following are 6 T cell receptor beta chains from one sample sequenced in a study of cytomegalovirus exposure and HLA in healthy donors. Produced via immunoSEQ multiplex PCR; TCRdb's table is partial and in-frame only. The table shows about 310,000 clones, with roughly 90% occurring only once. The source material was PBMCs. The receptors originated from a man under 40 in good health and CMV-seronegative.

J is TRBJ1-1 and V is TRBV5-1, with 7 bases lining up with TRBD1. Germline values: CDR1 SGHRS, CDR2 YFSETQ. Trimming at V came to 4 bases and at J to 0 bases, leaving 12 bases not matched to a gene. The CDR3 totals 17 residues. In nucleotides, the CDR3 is TGCGCCAGCAGCACGTCCCCGGACAGGAATCTGAACACTGAAGCTTTCTTT. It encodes CASSTSPDRNLNTEAFF.

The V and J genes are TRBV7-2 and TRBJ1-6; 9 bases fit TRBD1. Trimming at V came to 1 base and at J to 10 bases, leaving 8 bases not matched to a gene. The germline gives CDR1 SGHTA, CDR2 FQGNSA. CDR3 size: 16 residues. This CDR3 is CASSLGTGAVNSPLHF. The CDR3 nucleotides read TGTGCCAGCAGCTTAGGGACAGGGGCGGTGAACTCACCCCTCCACTTT. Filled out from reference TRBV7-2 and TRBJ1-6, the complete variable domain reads GAGVSQSPSNKVTEKGKDVELRCDPISGHTALYWYRQSLGQGLEFLIYFQGNSAPDKSGLPSDRFSAERTGGSVSTLTIQRTQQEDSAVYLCASSLGTGAVNSPLHFGNGTRLTVT.

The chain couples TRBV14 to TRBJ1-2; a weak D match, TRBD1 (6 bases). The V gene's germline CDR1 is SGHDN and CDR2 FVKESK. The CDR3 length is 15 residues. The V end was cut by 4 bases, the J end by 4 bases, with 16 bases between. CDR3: CASSPFQGSGYGYTF. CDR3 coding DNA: TGTGCCAGCAGCCCTTTTCAGGGGAGCGGCTATGGCTACACCTTC.

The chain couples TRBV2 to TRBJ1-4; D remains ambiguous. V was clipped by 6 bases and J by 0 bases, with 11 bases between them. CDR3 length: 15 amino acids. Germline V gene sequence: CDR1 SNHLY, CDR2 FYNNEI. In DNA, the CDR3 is TGTGCCAGCAGATCGAACACCGCAACTAATGAAAAACTGTTTTTT. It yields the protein CASRSNTATNEKLFF.

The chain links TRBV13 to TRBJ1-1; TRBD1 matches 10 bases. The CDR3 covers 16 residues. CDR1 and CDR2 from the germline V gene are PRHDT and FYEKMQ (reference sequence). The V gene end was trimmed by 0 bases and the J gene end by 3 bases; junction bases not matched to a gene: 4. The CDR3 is CASSLGTGGSHTEAFF. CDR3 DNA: TGTGCCAGCAGCTTAGGGACAGGGGGCTCGCACACTGAAGCTTTCTTT.

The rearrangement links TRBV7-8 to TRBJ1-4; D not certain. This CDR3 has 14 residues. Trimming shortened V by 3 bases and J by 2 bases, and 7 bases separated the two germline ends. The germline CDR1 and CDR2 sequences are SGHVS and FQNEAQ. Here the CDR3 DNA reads TGTGCCAGCAGCTTGGCCGGGACTAATGAAAAACTGTTTTTT. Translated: CASSLAGTNEKLFF.